This passage covers 27 T cell receptor beta chains from one sample sequenced in a study of graft-versus-host responses after intestinal transplantation. Clones were sequenced by immunoSEQ multiplex PCR, and TCRdb holds only the in-frame ones, with some missing. The data show 80,000 to 100,000 clones, more than 85% seen once. Antigens for these TCRs are unknown. Sequencing was performed on unstimulated CD4+ T cells sorted from spleen or lymph node cells, taken before intestinal transplant. Receptor source: a human donor who received an intestinal transplant.

This clone occurred a few times. V and J are TRBV5-1 and TRBJ2-3; a weak D match, TRBD2 (5 bases). In germline, CDR1 is SGHRS, CDR2 YFSETQ. Trimming took off 3 bases at V and 0 bases at J, with 5 bases between the two ends. This CDR3 has 13 amino acids. This CDR3 reads CASSWTSTDTQYF. CDR3 in DNA: TGCGCCAGCAGCTGGACTAGCACAGATACGCAGTATTTT.

For this clone: Other DNA sequences within the sample encode an identical CDR3. The CDR3 DNA is TGCAGCGACAAACCCCGGGACACCTCTGGAAACACCATATATTTT. As protein: CSDKPRDTSGNTIYF. The rearrangement uses TRBV29-1 and TRBJ1-3, with a weak D call TRBD1 (6 bases). CDR1 SQVTM and CDR2 ANQGSEA come from the germline V gene. V dropped 7 bases and J dropped 0 bases, with 16 bases sitting between them. CDR3 length: 15 residues.

The V and J genes are TRBV7-2 and TRBJ1-1, with D unresolved. The ends were cut back, 5 bases at V and 6 bases at J, with 4 bases in the middle. Germline V gene sequence: CDR1 SGHTA, CDR2 FQGNSA. The CDR3 runs to 10 residues. CDR3 in DNA: TGTGCCAGCAGCCCTGCTGAAGCTTTCTTT. Residues: CASSPAEAFF.

The V call is TRBV18, the J call TRBJ2-7; 8 nucleotides line up with TRBD2. Trimming took 2 bases from V and 6 from J; bases not matched to a gene: 9. The CDR3 extends over 15 amino acids. CDR1 and CDR2 (germline): KGHSH, LQKENI. CDR3 protein: CASSPGTRREAEQYF. The CDR3, as DNA: TGTGCCAGCTCACCAGGCACTAGGCGGGAGGCCGAGCAGTACTTC. The full variable domain, in which reference TRBV18 and TRBJ2-7 provide the parts outside the CDR3, is NAGVMQNPRHLVRRRGQEARLRCSPMKGHSHVYWYRQLPEEGLKFMVYLQKENIIDESGMPKERFSAEFPKEGPSILRIQQVVRGDSAAYFCASSPGTRREAEQYFGPGTRLTVT.

This clone was observed once. This chain uses TRBV19 with TRBJ1-5, with a possible D match to TRBD1 (5 bases). This CDR3 region has 14 residues. Trimming took 7 bases from V and 1 from J, leaving 11 bases between them. Germline V gene data show CDR1 as LNHDA and CDR2 as SQIVND (reference sequence). The CDR3 loop reads CASTPAGSNQPQHF. CDR3 DNA sequence: TGTGCCAGTACCCCAGCAGGGAGCAATCAGCCCCAGCATTTT.

The CDR3 DNA reads as TGTGCCAGCAGCTTGGATACTCACCTCTACGAGCAGTACTTC. It yields the protein CASSLDTHLYEQYF. The gene calls are TRBV5-8 and TRBJ2-7; D gene uncertain. The germline V gene has CDR1 SGHTS and CDR2 YDEGEE. The CDR3 sequence is 14 residues long. Trimming shortened V by 0 bases and J by 3 bases, and 10 bases separated the two germline ends.

The chain uses TRBV15 and TRBJ2-5, with 9 bases matching TRBD1. Unmatched junction bases numbered 11, after V lost 2 bases and J lost 1 base. CDR3 length: 18 residues. The germline CDR1 and CDR2 sequences are LNHNV and YYDKDF (reference sequence). CDR3 protein: CATSRSGQGRRFQETQYF. CDR3 bases: TGTGCCACCAGCAGATCGGGACAGGGCCGACGGTTCCAAGAGACCCAGTACTTC.

The V and J genes are TRBV5-1 and TRBJ2-5; 11 bases are a match to TRBD2. Germline loops: CDR1 SGHRS, CDR2 YFSETQ. The V and J ends lost 0 bases and 7 bases, in that order; junction bases with no gene match: 8. The CDR3 loop spans 16 amino acids. CDR3 sequence reads: CASSLELAGASGTQYF. CDR3 nucleotide sequence: TGCGCCAGCAGCTTGGAACTAGCGGGAGCATCGGGGACCCAGTACTTC.

The V call is TRBV27, the J call TRBJ1-2, with 7 bases that match TRBD1. V trimming: 5 bases; J trimming: 6 bases; junction bases outside the gene matches: 9. CDR1 is MNHEY, CDR2 SMNVEV, per germline (reference sequence). The CDR3 runs 14 residues. The CDR3 is CASSPYRGSDGYTF. The CDR3 DNA reads as TGTGCCAGCAGTCCATACAGGGGATCCGATGGCTACACCTTC.

The chain combines TRBV5-1 with TRBJ1-2; TRBD1 matches 11 bases. The V and J ends lost 0 bases and 7 bases, in that order; junction bases with no gene match: 2. CDR1 is SGHRS and CDR2 is YFSETQ in the germline V gene. The CDR3 length is 14 residues. For the CDR3, the DNA is TGCGCCAGCAGCTTGGGGACAGGGGGCACTGGCTACACCTTC. It is translated as CASSLGTGGTGYTF.

The chain combines TRBV5-4 with TRBJ2-2, with D perhaps matching TRBD1 (5 bases). With 3 bases removed from V and 7 bases from J, the gap between germline ends came to 13 bases. Germline assignment: CDR1 SGHNT and CDR2 YYREEE (reference sequence). The CDR3 length is 14 residues. DNA of the CDR3: TGTGCCAGCAGCTCGGCAAAGGGGCACGGGGAGCTGTTTTTT. Its translation is CASSSAKGHGELFF.

V and J are TRBV18 and TRBJ2-1; D might be TRBD2 (5 bases). Trimming took 4 bases from V and 8 from J, leaving 24 bases between them. The germline gives CDR1 KGHSH, CDR2 LQKENI. The CDR3 is 17 residues long. CDR3 in DNA: TGTGCCAGCTCACGGCGCGGGTCGGGATCGGTTATATATGAGCAGTTCTTC. Amino acid sequence: CASSRRGSGSVIYEQFF.

This chain joins TRBV11-1 and TRBJ2-5; 7 nucleotides align to TRBD2. V shed 2 bases and J 4 bases; nucleotides not matched to a gene: 10. CDR3 length: 16 amino acids. Germline V gene sequence: CDR1 SGHAT, CDR2 FQDESV (reference sequence). The CDR3 DNA reads TGTGCCAGCAGCTTACCCCTCGGGGAGGGCAGAGAGACCCAGTACTTC. This codes for CASSLPLGEGRETQYF.

The chain joins TRBV7-9 to TRBJ2-5, with 12 bases aligning to TRBD2. CDR1 and CDR2 from the germline V gene are SEHNR and FQNEAQ (reference sequence). V shed 5 bases, J shed 5 bases, and the junction held 6 bases outside the gene matches. The CDR3 length is 15 residues. CDR3 DNA: TGTGCCAGCAGCCCGACTAGCGGGGGTGGCGAGACCCAGTACTTC. This encodes CASSPTSGGGETQYF.

This rearrangement joins TRBV5-1 to TRBJ2-7, with 7 bases matching TRBD1. The ends lost 4 bases at V and 0 bases at J; junction bases unmatched: 4. This CDR3 is 14 amino acids long. Per germline, CDR1 SGHRS and CDR2 YFSETQ. In nucleotides, the CDR3 is TGCGCCAGCAGCGTGGACAGGAGCTCCTACGAGCAGTACTTC. Its protein is CASSVDRSSYEQYF.

The V and J genes are TRBV5-1 and TRBJ2-5; TRBD1 matches at 10 bases. This CDR3 has 15 residues. CDR1 and CDR2 from the germline V gene are SGHRS and YFSETQ. After removal of 2 bases from V and 2 bases from J, the junction contained 3 bases not matched to a gene. The CDR3 reads CASSFRDRGQETQYF. CDR3 bases: TGCGCCAGCAGCTTCCGGGACAGGGGACAAGAGACCCAGTACTTC.

The genes are TRBV29-1 and TRBJ1-2; TRBD1 matches 7 bases. The CDR3 has 14 amino acids. In germline, CDR1 is SQVTM, CDR2 ANQGSEA. Trimming cost V 7 bases and J 6 bases; bases outside gene matches: 14. CDR3 DNA: TGCAGCGCCGCCAGACAGGGAGAAGGGCATGGCTACACCTTC. Amino acids: CSAARQGEGHGYTF.

CDR3 sequence reads: CASSTDANYGYTF. The CDR3 DNA reads TGCGCCAGCAGCACAGATGCTAACTATGGCTACACCTTC. This chain joins TRBV5-1 and TRBJ1-2; D is uncertain. V was trimmed by 4 bases and J by 0 bases, leaving 7 bases between them. This CDR3 spans 13 amino acids. Germline CDR1 SGHRS, CDR2 YFSETQ.

This chain uses TRBV6-5 with TRBJ2-7, with D perhaps TRBD1 (5 bases). Germline values: CDR1 MNHEY, CDR2 SVGAGI. V was clipped by 6 bases and J by 3 bases, with 12 bases between them. This CDR3 contains 13 residues. CDR3 in amino acids: CASRSTVDYEQYF. The CDR3 DNA follows: TGTGCCAGCAGGTCGACAGTAGACTACGAGCAGTACTTC.

This chain joins TRBV30 and TRBJ1-4, with 9 bases aligning to TRBD1. Germline trimming cut 3 bases from V and 10 bases from J; bases unmatched to any gene: 6. CDR1 and CDR2 from the germline V gene are GTSNPN and SVGIG (reference sequence). This CDR3 comprises 13 residues. CDR3 DNA: TGTGCCTGGAGGGGACAGGGACGCCGAAAACTGTTTTTT. The encoded protein is CAWRGQGRRKLFF.

The genes are TRBV5-1 and TRBJ2-3, with 11 bases fitting TRBD2. The V gene end was trimmed by 4 bases and the J gene end by 3 bases; junction bases not matched to a gene: 10. Per the germline V gene, CDR1 is SGHRS and CDR2 is YFSETQ. This CDR3 is built from 17 residues. The CDR3 DNA is TGCGCCAGCAGCCTCCCGTCCGGGACTAGCGGTACAGATACGCAGTATTTT. Encoded protein: CASSLPSGTSGTDTQYF.

The chain uses TRBV29-1 and TRBJ1-5, with D tentatively TRBD1 (6 bases). The germline gives CDR1 SQVTM, CDR2 ANQGSEA. The length of the CDR3 is 14 residues. Between the trimmed V and J ends, which lost 6 bases and 3 bases, there was a span of 15 bases. Here the CDR3 reads CSVTHTGNNQPQHF. CDR3 DNA: TGCAGCGTGACCCACACAGGGAACAATCAGCCCCAGCATTTT.

This chain joins TRBV10-1 and TRBJ1-2; 10 bases line up with TRBD1. This CDR3 spans 16 amino acids. Germline trimming cut 0 bases from V and 7 bases from J; bases unmatched to any gene: 8. Germline V gene lookup returns CDR1 WNHNN and CDR2 SYGVQD (reference sequence). CDR3: CASSESIPGQGSGYTF. Written as DNA, the CDR3 is TGCGCCAGCAGTGAGTCGATCCCGGGACAGGGGTCTGGCTACACCTTC.

The V gene is TRBV9, the J gene TRBJ2-1; 10 positions match TRBD1. The CDR3 has 16 residues. Germline loops: CDR1 SGDLS, CDR2 YYNGEE. The J segment lost 1 base and the V segment lost 4 bases, leaving 5 bases of the junction unmatched. The CDR3 loop reads CASSSRDRGSYNEQFF. CDR3 nucleotides: TGTGCCAGCAGCTCCCGGGACAGGGGATCCTACAATGAGCAGTTCTTC. The full variable domain, in which reference TRBV9 and TRBJ2-1 provide the parts outside the CDR3, is DSGVTQTPKHLITATGQRVTLRCSPRSGDLSVYWYQQSLDQGLQFLIQYYNGEERAKGNILERFSAQQFPDLHSELNLSSLELGDSALYFCASSSRDRGSYNEQFFGPGTRLTVL.

This chain connects TRBV30 to TRBJ1-5, with a possible D match to TRBD1 (6 bases). Trimming took off 0 bases at V and 4 bases at J, with 19 bases between the two ends. Germline lookup yields CDR1 GTSNPN and CDR2 SVGIG (reference sequence). CDR3 length: 17 amino acids. CDR3 protein: CAWSVKGGGSINQPQHF. As DNA, the CDR3 is TGTGCCTGGAGTGTTAAGGGGGGAGGGTCGATTAATCAGCCCCAGCATTTT.

The gene calls are TRBV6-5 and TRBJ1-1; D remains unclear. Looked up from germline, CDR1 is MNHEY and CDR2 is SVGAGI. V lost 0 bases to trimming and J lost 2 bases, with 7 bases between them. This CDR3 region has 14 residues. Written as DNA, the CDR3 is TGTGCCAGCAGTTACTCCCCGGTTAACACTGAAGCTTTCTTT. This translates into CASSYSPVNTEAFF.

The chain has TRBV14 and TRBJ1-2, with a possible D match to TRBD1 (5 bases). CDR1 and CDR2 from the germline V gene are SGHDN and FVKESK. The CDR3 consists of 13 residues. With 0 bases removed from V and 8 bases from J, the gap between germline ends came to 10 bases. CDR3 loop: CASSQERGRGYTF. DNA for the CDR3: TGTGCCAGCAGCCAAGAAAGGGGCCGGGGCTACACCTTC. The variable domain in full, completed from reference TRBV14 and TRBJ1-2, reads EAGVTQFPSHSVIEKGQTVTLRCDPISGHDNLYWYRRVMGKEIKFLLHFVKESKQDESGMPNNRFLAERTGGTYSTLKVQPAELEDSGVYFCASSQERGRGYTFGSGTRLTVV.